This T cell receptor (beta chain) is drawn from a study of T-cell reconstitution after alpha-beta-depleted transplantation in children. Construction of the TCRbeta library involved unique molecular identifiers. Each CDR3 protein is one row after TCRdb ran MiXCR on the PCR reads. Among about 500,000 distinct CDR3 sequences listed, approximately 32% were seen once. The CDR3 totals 16 residues. Germline values: CDR1 KGHSH, CDR2 LQKENI. V dropped 3 bases and J dropped 0 bases, with 12 bases sitting between them. The V and J genes are TRBV18 and TRBJ2-1, with D perhaps matching TRBD1 or TRBD2 (5 bases each). Sequenced material: PBMCs from the stem cell graft donor, taken from the stem cell graft. This clonotype was obtained from a human donor who donated a stem cell graft to a child with aplastic anemia. The CDR3 region is CASSPVWGSSYNEQFF. In DNA form, the CDR3 reads TGTGCCAGCTCACCGGTTTGGGGGTCCTCCTACAATGAGCAGTTCTTC.